This TCR beta chain was retrieved from a study of OX40 agonist ivuxolimab in advanced cancers. The study's findings and limits: Patients with a partial response at 0.1-3.0 mg/kg had among the lowest clonal expansion.

V was cut by 5 bases and J by 3 bases, with 11 bases left in between. CDR3 length: 13 residues. The V gene's germline CDR1 is SGHAT and CDR2 FQNNGV. About this clone: Antigen specificity is unknown.

Sequencing was performed with immunoSEQ multiplex PCR; in TCRdb, only in-frame clones are kept and a portion is missing. Altogether under 150,000 clones are present, 75% to 90% being singletons, with the ten largest covering around 0.53%. The sample here was CD4+ or CD8+ T cells sorted from blood, taken in a trial of the OX40 agonist ivuxolimab. This TCR was sampled from an adult with an advanced solid tumor such as melanoma, head and neck, liver or kidney cancer. This sequence joins TRBV11-2 and TRBJ2-7; D gene uncertain. CDR3 in DNA: TGTGCCAGCAGCCCCCCTGAGCACTACGAGCAGTACTTC. Amino acids: CASSPPEHYEQYF.